This T cell receptor beta chain was identified in a study of blood T cell repertoires in COVID-19. Study-wide context: Specimens from acute and convalescent COVID-19 originated in the United States, Italy and Spain. Sample material is recorded as cDNA or gDNA derived from T cells, B-cell-depleted T cells, or PBMCs.

The CDR3 runs to 14 residues. Looked up from germline, CDR1 is SGHRS and CDR2 is YFSETQ. V gave up 6 bases and J gave up 6 bases, with 13 bases separating them. Under the authors' procedure: Quantification of nucleated cells was approximated via reference gene primer amplification. Some clones are missing from TCRdb's copy, which holds only in-frame ones; the method was immunoSEQ multiplex PCR. The DNA was the basis for D and trimming; V, J and clone size are from that table. The sample gives over 150,000 clones, roughly 90% of which show up once; around 20% is in the top ten. Source material: peripheral blood. This clonotype was sampled from a man between 65 and 85 years old with active or convalescent COVID-19. The gene calls are TRBV5-1 and TRBJ1-6, with D perhaps TRBD1 (6 bases). CDR3 amino acids: CASMIGQPNSPLHF. CDR3 DNA: TGCGCCAGCATGATAGGACAGCCTAATTCACCCCTCCACTTT.